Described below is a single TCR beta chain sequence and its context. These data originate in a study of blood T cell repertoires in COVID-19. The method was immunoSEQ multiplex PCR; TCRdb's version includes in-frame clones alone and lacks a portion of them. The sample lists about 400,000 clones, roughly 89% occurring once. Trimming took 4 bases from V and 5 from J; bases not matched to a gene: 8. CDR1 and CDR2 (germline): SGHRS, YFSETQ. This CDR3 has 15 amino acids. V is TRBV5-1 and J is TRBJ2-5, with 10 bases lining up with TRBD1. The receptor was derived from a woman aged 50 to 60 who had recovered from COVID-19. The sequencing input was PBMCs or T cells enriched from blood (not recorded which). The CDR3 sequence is CASSTGQGGMETQYF. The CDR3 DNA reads TGCGCCAGCAGCACTGGACAGGGGGGGATGGAGACCCAGTACTTC.